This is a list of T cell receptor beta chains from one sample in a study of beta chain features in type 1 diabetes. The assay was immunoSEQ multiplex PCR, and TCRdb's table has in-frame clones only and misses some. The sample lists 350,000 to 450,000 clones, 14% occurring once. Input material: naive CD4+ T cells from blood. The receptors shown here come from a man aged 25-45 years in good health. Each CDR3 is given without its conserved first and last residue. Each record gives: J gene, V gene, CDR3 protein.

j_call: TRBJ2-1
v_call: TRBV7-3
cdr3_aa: ASSFQGSSYNEQF

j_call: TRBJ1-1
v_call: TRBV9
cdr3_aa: ASSVDRLNTEAF

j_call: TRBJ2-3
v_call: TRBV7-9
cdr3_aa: ASSKGQGNTDTQY

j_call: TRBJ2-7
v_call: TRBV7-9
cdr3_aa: ASSLAGGAEQY

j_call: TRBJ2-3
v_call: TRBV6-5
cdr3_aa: ASSYIGATSTDTQY

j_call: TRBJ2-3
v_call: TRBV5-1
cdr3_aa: ASSLTLAGGGDTQY

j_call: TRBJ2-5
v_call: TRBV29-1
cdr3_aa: SVTPPGRETQY

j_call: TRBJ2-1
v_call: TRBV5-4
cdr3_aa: ASSERTGANEQF

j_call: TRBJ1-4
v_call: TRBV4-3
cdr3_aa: ASSRVLAGGGEKLF

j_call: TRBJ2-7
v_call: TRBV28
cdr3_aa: ASSLVLAGVTTAYEQY

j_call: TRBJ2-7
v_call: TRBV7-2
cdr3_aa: ASSLRGRARGLIYEQY

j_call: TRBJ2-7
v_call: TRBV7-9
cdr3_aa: ASSLDAGPGDEQY

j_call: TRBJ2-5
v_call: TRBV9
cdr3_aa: ASSVEAGGWLTQY

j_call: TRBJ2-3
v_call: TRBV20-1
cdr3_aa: SGRSRDTQY

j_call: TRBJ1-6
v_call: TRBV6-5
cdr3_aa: ASSRQPKGSPLH

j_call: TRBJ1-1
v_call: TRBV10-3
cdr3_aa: AISGTGFQNTEAF

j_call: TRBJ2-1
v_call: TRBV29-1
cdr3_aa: SVEDLPRESRF

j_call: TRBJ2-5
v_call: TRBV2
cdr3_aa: ASSGQGPIQETQY

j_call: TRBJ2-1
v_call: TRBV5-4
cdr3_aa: ASSWDLSSYNEQF

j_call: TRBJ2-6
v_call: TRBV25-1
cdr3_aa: ATSTGSSGANVLT

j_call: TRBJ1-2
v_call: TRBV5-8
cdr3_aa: ASSFAGGYT

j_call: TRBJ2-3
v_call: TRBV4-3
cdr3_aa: ASSHHPDSPTDTQY

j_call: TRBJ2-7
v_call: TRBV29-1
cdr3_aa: SVDGRGGNEQY

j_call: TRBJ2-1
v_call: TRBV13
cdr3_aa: ASSFLAGTNEQF

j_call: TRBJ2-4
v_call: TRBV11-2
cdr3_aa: ASSRDYENIQY

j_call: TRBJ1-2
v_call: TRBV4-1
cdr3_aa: ASSQPLQGHGYT

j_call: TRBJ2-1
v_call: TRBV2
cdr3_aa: ASNTGTGGGINEQF

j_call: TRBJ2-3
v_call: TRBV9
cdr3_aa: ASSPGGQWDTQY

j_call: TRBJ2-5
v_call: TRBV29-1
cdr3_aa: SVTFGTGQETQY

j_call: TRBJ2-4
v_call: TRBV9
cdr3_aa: ASSPGLENIQY

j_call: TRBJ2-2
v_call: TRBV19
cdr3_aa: ASSQGGELF

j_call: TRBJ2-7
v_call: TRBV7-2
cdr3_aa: ASSPQTGTSYEQY

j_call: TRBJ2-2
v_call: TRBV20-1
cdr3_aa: TREHGELF

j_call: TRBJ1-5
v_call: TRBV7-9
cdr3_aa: ASSLGRLGYGGNQPQH

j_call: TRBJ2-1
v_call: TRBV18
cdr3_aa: ASSPLPSRGGNEQF

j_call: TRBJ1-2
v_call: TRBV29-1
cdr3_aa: SFFEGPYGYT

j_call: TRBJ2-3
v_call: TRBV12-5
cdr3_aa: ASGLVPLHKEDTDTQY

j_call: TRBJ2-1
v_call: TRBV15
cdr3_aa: ATSRVSASLGEQF

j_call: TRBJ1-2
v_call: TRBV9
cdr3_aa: ASSTGTGDYGYT

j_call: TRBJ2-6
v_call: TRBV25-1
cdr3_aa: ASRGVSGANVLT

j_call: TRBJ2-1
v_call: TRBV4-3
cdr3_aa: ASSQGLFSYNEQF

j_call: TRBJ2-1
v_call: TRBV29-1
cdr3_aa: SVTRQGNNEQF

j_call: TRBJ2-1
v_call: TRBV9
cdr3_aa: ASSVASTSSYNEQF

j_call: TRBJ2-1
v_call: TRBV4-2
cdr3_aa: ASSQDITTSSYNEQF

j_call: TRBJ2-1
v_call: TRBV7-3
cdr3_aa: ASSGGWLNEQF

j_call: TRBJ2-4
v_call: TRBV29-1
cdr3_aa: SVRGAVAKNIQY

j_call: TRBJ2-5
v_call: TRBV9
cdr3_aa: ASSVSLAGGETQY

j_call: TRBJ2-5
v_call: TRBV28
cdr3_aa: ASSAGQGGQETQY

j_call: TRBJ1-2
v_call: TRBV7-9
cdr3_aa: ASSLPGARGYT

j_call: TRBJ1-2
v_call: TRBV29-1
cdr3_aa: SAAGRGYGYT

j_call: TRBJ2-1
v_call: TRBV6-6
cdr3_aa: ASSYPSSGSNEQF

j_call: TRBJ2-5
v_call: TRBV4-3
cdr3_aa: ASSLGHRSETQY

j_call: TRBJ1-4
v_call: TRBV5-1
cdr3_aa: ASSFNGENEKLF

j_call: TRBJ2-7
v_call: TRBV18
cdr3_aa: ASSPNRPVVYEQY

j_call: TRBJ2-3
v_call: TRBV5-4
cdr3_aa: ASSLEMTQY

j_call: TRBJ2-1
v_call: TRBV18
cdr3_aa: ASSPPLPGQGFNEQF

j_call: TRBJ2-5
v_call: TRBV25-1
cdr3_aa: ASSPLRGLETQY

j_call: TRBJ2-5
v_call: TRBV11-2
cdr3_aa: ASSFRQGEETQY

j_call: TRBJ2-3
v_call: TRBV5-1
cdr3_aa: ASSPGTSTNTQY

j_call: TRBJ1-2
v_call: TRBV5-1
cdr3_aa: ASSRDRLYGYT